This TCR beta chain was recovered during a study of post-analysis software for immune sequencing data. V trimming: 4 bases; J trimming: 6 bases; junction bases outside the gene matches: 1. There are 13 residues in the CDR3. CDR1 is SQVTM, CDR2 ANQGSEA, per germline. This clonotype was observed a few times. The antigen is unknown. Presence of unique molecular identifiers characterized the TCR beta cDNA libraries. One entry per CDR3 protein results from TCRdb running MiXCR on the PCR reads. The table includes hundreds of thousands of distinct CDR3 sequences, around 53% detected once. Findings of the study overall: Several TRBV segments (TRBV5-6, TRBV5-1 and TRBV20-1 among them) occurred more frequently in patients than in controls. Versus controls, multiple sclerosis patients showed significantly lower diversity (normalized Chao1).

The rearrangement links TRBV29-1 to TRBJ2-1; 12 bases are shared with TRBD2. This sequence originates from a girl aged 10 to 17 with multiple sclerosis. The source material was blood. The CDR3 nucleotides read TGCAGCGTTGGGACTAGCGGGATCAATGAGCAGTTCTTC. Its translation: CSVGTSGINEQFF.